The 21 T cell receptor beta chains listed next were all sequenced from one sample in a study of CD8+ T cells in alopecia areata. Extraction and reverse transcription of RNA yielded cDNA as the sequencing template. Clones were sequenced by immunoSEQ multiplex PCR, and TCRdb holds only the in-frame ones, with some missing. Recorded here are about 300,000 clones, none singletons. A panel of CD4, CD8alpha, NKG2D, NKG2ACE and other markers served to sort pooled cutaneous lymph node cells. Material for sequencing was CD4+ T cells sorted from a lymph node. All receptors come from a C3H/HeJ mouse with alopecia areata. For this mouse line, the MHC haplotype is H2-k.

This clone appeared a few times. Mouse germline and gene names are used. With the read ending 3 residues before the CDR3 end, the germline J gene is used to fill in that end. The chain recombines TRBV13-2 with TRBJ1-6; TRBD1 aligns across 9 bases. TRBJ1-6 is treated as an ORF (open reading frame) with a function not yet certain. This CDR3 is 16 amino acids long. Germline V gene sequence: CDR1 NNHNN, CDR2 SYGAGS (reference sequence). V was pared by 3 bases and J by 0 bases, with 1 base of the junction left unmatched. The CDR3 loop is CASGGTGDSYNSPLYF. The CDR3 bases that were read are TGTGCCAGCGGTGGGACAGGGGATTCCTATAATTCGCCC.

This clone was found a few times. Each gene name is a mouse one. The read comes to an end 4 residues before the CDR3 does, leaving the germline J gene to fill in the end. Within the sample, other DNA sequences also encode this same CDR3. The rearrangement links TRBV1 to TRBJ2-3; D gene unclear. Germline lookup yields CDR1 NSQYPW and CDR2 LRSPGD (reference sequence). This CDR3 has 15 residues. The germline V and J ends were trimmed by 0 bases and 0 bases, with 7 bases remaining between them. Partial CDR3 DNA: TGCACCTGCAGTGCAGACAGGAATAGTGCAGAA. Translation gives CTCSADRNSAE. The whole CDR3 region reads CTCSADRNSAETLYF.

With respect to this clone: Genes and germline are mouse. The DNA ends 4 residues before the CDR3 does, and the rest of the CDR3 is filled in from the germline J gene. The chain is built from TRBV15 and TRBJ1-2, with D possibly matching TRBD1 (6 bases). V shed 0 bases and J shed 0 bases, with 8 bases lying between them. CDR1 SGHND and CDR2 FRSKSL come from the germline V gene. The CDR3 length is 15 residues. Incomplete CDR3 DNA: TGTGCCAGCAGTTTAGCGCCAGGGGCAAACTCC. It specifies CASSLAPGANS. The full CDR3 protein reads CASSLAPGANSDYTF. Full variable domain (rest looked up from reference TRBV15 and TRBJ1-2): DAGVTQTPRHEVAEKGQTIILKCEPVSGHNDLFWYRQTKIQGLELLSYFRSKSLMEDGGAFKDRFKAEMLNSSFSTLKIQPTEPKDSAVYLCASSLAPGANSDYTFGSGTRLLVI.

To note about this clone: Mouse germline and gene names are used. Read sequence stops 4 residues before the CDR3 end, and the germline J gene provides the missing end. The same CDR3 is also encoded by other DNA sequences in this sample. The V gene is TRBV12-1, the J gene TRBJ2-4; 8 nucleotides agree with TRBD2. This CDR3 has 13 residues. CDR1 and CDR2 (germline): SGHSN, HYEKVE. CDR3 sequence: CASSLGGGNTLYF. The covered CDR3 bases are TGTGCCAGCTCTCTTGGGGGGGGAAAC. Full variable domain (outside the CDR3, taken from reference TRBV12-1 and TRBJ2-4): DSGVVQSPRHIIKEKGGRSVLTCIPISGHSNVVWYQQTLGKELKFLIQHYEKVERDKGFLPSRFSVQQFDDYHSEMNMSALELEDSAMYFCASSLGGGNTLYFGAGTRLSVL.

As for this clone: Mouse gene names apply. The read finishes 3 residues shy of the CDR3 end, and the germline J gene is used to complete it. The chain is built from TRBV13-1 and TRBJ1-6, with D tentatively TRBD1 (6 bases). TRBJ1-6 belongs to the ORF category, with a function that is uncertain. Germline V gene sequence: CDR1 NSHNY, CDR2 SYGAGN. The V end was cut by 0 bases, the J end by 8 bases, with 15 bases between. CDR3 length: 16 amino acids. The CDR3 loop reads CASSDAGVIGDSPLYF. The sequenced part of the CDR3 DNA is TGTGCCAGCAGTGATGCAGGGGTGATTGGAGATTCGCCC.

With respect to this clone: Mouse gene names and germline throughout. This CDR3 is CASGEQYAEQFF. The DNA read from the CDR3 is TGTGCCAGCGGTGAGCAGTATGCT. The chain combines TRBV13-2 with TRBJ2-1; unclear D gene. The sequenced fragment ends 4 residues before the CDR3 boundary, so the rest is inferred from the germline J gene. Germline V gene data show CDR1 as NNHNN and CDR2 as SYGAGS (reference sequence). The CDR3 is 12 amino acids. V was shortened by 2 bases and J by 4 bases, with 4 bases between the two germline ends.

Of note for this clone: Given a much more abundant clone one base away, this may be a read error. Gene names are mouse gene names. The CDR3 is cut off 4 residues early in the read; its end comes from the germline J gene. The rearrangement uses TRBV13-3 and TRBJ2-3; 9 bases are a match to TRBD2. J lost 0 bases, V lost 4 bases, and 3 bases had no gene match. Germline lookup yields CDR1 NNHDY and CDR2 SYVADS. The CDR3 covers 15 residues. The CDR3 sequence is CASSPTGGSAETLYF. CDR3 bases read: TGTGCCAGCAGTCCGACTGGGGGTAGTGCAGAA.

This clone was seen a handful of times. Mouse gene names apply. From the germline J gene comes the end of the CDR3, since the read stops 4 residues before it. This chain connects TRBV5 to TRBJ2-7, with D perhaps TRBD1 (6 bases). The CDR3 is 13 residues long. Trimming removed 2 bases from V and 3 bases from J, with 8 bases in between. Looked up from germline, CDR1 is LGHNA and CDR2 is YNLKQL (reference sequence). The CDR3 DNA, read in part, is TGTGCCAGCAGCCAACAGGGGTTCTAT. It yields the protein CASSQQGFY. The whole CDR3 protein is CASSQQGFYEQYF.

Remarks on this clone: Gene names follow the mouse nomenclature. The sequenced fragment ends 4 residues before the CDR3 boundary, so the rest is inferred from the germline J gene. The V gene is TRBV19, the J gene TRBJ1-2, with TRBD1 as a possible D gene (6 bases). This CDR3 is 15 amino acids long. Trimming pared 5 bases from V and 0 bases from J, leaving 14 bases between. Germline values: CDR1 FNHDT, CDR2 SITEND (reference sequence). The covered CDR3 bases are TGTGCCAGCAGCCTCCGGGACAATGCAAACTCC. Its translation: CASSLRDNANS. The full CDR3 protein reads CASSLRDNANSDYTF. Using reference TRBV19 and TRBJ1-2 for the parts outside the CDR3, the full variable domain is GGIITQTPKFLIGQEGQKLTLKCQQNFNHDTMYWYRQDSGKGLRLIYYSITENDLQKGDLSEGYDASREKKSSFSLTVTSAQKNEMAVFLCASSLRDNANSDYTFGSGTRLLVI.

Of note for this clone: Mouse gene names apply. The CDR3 end is not reached by the read, which stops 4 residues before it; the germline J gene fills it in. The same CDR3 can be traced to other DNA sequences in this sample. The chain recombines TRBV13-3 with TRBJ2-7; 7 bases match TRBD2. This CDR3 spans 14 amino acids. Trimming removed 5 bases from V and 0 bases from J; junction bases left unmatched: 5. Germline CDR1 and CDR2: NNHDY and SYVADS. CDR3 sequence: CASSARGGSYEQYF. CDR3 bases read: TGTGCCAGCAGCGCCCGGGGGGGCTCCTAT.

This clone was detected only a few times. The listed genes are named as in mouse. Read data end 4 residues before the CDR3 end; the end is taken from the germline J gene. The chain combines TRBV1 with TRBJ2-1; D possibly corresponds to TRBD1 (6 bases). Germline assignment: CDR1 NSQYPW and CDR2 LRSPGD (reference sequence). This CDR3 comprises 17 residues. Deletions cut 1 base from V and 0 bases from J, with 13 bases between. The CDR3: CTCSAAAGVYNYAEQFF. The covered CDR3 bases are TGCACCTGCAGTGCAGCGGCAGGGGTTTATAACTATGCT. The whole variable domain, filled in from reference TRBV1 and TRBJ2-1, reads VTLLEQNPRWRLVPRGQAVNLRCILKNSQYPWMSWYQQDLQKQLQWLFTLRSPGDKEVKSLPGADYLATRVTDTELRLQVANMSQGRTLYCTCSAAAGVYNYAEQFFGPGTRLTVL.

This clone was detected a few times. The gene symbols are mouse symbols. The read falls 4 residues short of the CDR3 end, and the missing part is taken from the germline J gene. The J gene is TRBJ2-7, the V gene TRBV19; 9 nucleotides line up with TRBD2. This CDR3 has 14 amino acids. From germline, CDR1 is FNHDT and CDR2 SITEND (reference sequence). The V and J ends lost 6 bases and 0 bases, in that order; junction bases with no gene match: 4. CDR3 protein: CASNRDWASYEQYF. CDR3 DNA, as far as it was read: TGTGCCAGCAACCGGGACTGGGCCTCCTAT. Full variable domain (rest looked up from reference TRBV19 and TRBJ2-7): GGIITQTPKFLIGQEGQKLTLKCQQNFNHDTMYWYRQDSGKGLRLIYYSITENDLQKGDLSEGYDASREKKSSFSLTVTSAQKNEMAVFLCASNRDWASYEQYFGPGTRLTVL.

About this clone itself: Genes here carry mouse names. Read data end 4 residues before the CDR3 end; the end is taken from the germline J gene. The same CDR3 also results from other DNA sequences found in this sample. The chain employs TRBV13-3 and TRBJ1-1; 9 nucleotides align to TRBD1. Germline trimming cut 2 bases from V and 1 base from J; bases unmatched to any gene: 0. The CDR3 has 14 amino acids. Germline V gives CDR1 NNHDY, CDR2 SYVADS. The sequenced part of the CDR3 DNA is TGTGCCAGCAGTGAGGACAGGGGGAACACA. It codes for CASSEDRGNT. The CDR3, in full, reads CASSEDRGNTEVFF.

This clone was picked up a small number of times. Gene names denote mouse genes. The CDR3 end is not reached by the read, which stops 3 residues before it; the germline J gene fills it in. The genes are TRBV13-1 and TRBJ1-6; D perhaps matches TRBD1 (5 bases). TRBJ1-6 is placed among ORFs of uncertain function. Per the germline V gene, CDR1 is NSHNY and CDR2 is SYGAGN. There are 13 residues in the CDR3. The V end lost 2 bases, the J end lost 8 bases, and 8 bases lay between the germline ends. This CDR3 reads CASSEGGDSPLYF. The sequenced CDR3 bases are TGTGCCAGCAGTGAGGGGGGGGATTCGCCC.

Regarding this clone: Each gene name is a mouse one. The CDR3 end lies 4 residues beyond the end of the read and is filled in from the germline J gene. Other DNA sequences in this specimen translate into the identical CDR3. The chain employs TRBV13-1 and TRBJ2-4, with D possibly TRBD2 on 8 matching bases. Germline V gene lookup returns CDR1 NSHNY and CDR2 SYGAGN. CDR3 size: 14 residues. Here the CDR3 reads CASSDAGGANTLYF. The CDR3 DNA, read in part, is TGTGCCAGCAGTGATGCAGGGGGGGCTAAC.

This clone was counted only a few times. The gene symbols are mouse symbols. The sequence runs out 4 residues before the end of the CDR3; the remainder is reconstructed from the germline J gene. The same CDR3 is also encoded by other DNA sequences in this sample. V gene TRBV13-1 combines with J gene TRBJ2-3; 13 bases agree with TRBD2. This CDR3 spans 17 amino acids. V shed 3 bases, J shed 3 bases, and the junction held 7 bases outside the gene matches. The germline V gene has CDR1 NSHNY and CDR2 SYGAGN. Here the CDR3 reads CASSGGLGGRGAETLYF. CDR3 bases read: TGTGCCAGCAGTGGGGGACTGGGGGGGAGAGGCGCAGAA.

Comments on this clone: Gene labels here are mouse ones. The read halts 4 residues ahead of the CDR3 end, with the missing end drawn from the germline J gene. The V and J genes are TRBV1 and TRBJ1-1, with TRBD1 as a possible D gene (6 bases). Trimming removed 3 bases from V and 3 bases from J, with 14 bases in between. Germline values: CDR1 NSQYPW, CDR2 LRSPGD (reference sequence). The length of the CDR3 is 15 residues. The CDR3: CTCSAVRDKYTEVFF. The CDR3 DNA, read in part, is TGCACCTGCAGTGCGGTCCGGGACAAATACACA. The full variable domain, rest sourced from reference TRBV1 and TRBJ1-1, is VTLLEQNPRWRLVPRGQAVNLRCILKNSQYPWMSWYQQDLQKQLQWLFTLRSPGDKEVKSLPGADYLATRVTDTELRLQVANMSQGRTLYCTCSAVRDKYTEVFFGKGTRLTVV.

This clone turned up a few times. The genes are named according to mouse. The CDR3 goes on 4 residues after the read ends, and that part is filled in from the germline J gene. This sequence joins TRBV13-2 and TRBJ2-5; D remains ambiguous. Germline CDR1 is NNHNN and CDR2 is SYGAGS (reference sequence). The CDR3 runs to 14 residues. The part of the CDR3 DNA that was read is TGTGCCAGCGGTGATGCCCAGGTCGGGGAC. As protein: CASGDAQVGD. The CDR3, in full, reads CASGDAQVGDTQYF.

On this clone itself: Gene names are the mouse ones. The CDR3 end falls 3 residues outside the read, so it is completed with the germline J gene. The chain uses TRBV4 and TRBJ1-6; weak D call: TRBD1 (6 bases). TRBJ1-6 is annotated as an ORF whose role is uncertain. CDR1 is LGHDT and CDR2 is YNNKQL in the germline V gene (reference sequence). V lost 4 bases and J lost 5, with 9 bases in between. The CDR3 extends over 14 amino acids. The CDR3 sequence is CASSLQGDNSPLYF. The DNA read from the CDR3 is TGTGCCAGCAGCTTACAGGGAGATAATTCGCCC.

About this clone: Mouse gene names and germline throughout. The CDR3 end is not reached by the read, which stops 4 residues before it; the germline J gene fills it in. The chain employs TRBV29 and TRBJ2-7; D uncertain. Germline CDR1 reads MSHET; CDR2 reads SYDVDS. CDR3 length: 12 amino acids. Deletions cut 3 bases from V and 3 bases from J, with 6 bases between. The CDR3 sequence: CASSFPVYEQYF. CDR3 DNA (partial): TGTGCTAGCAGTTTTCCAGTCTAT.

Of note for this clone: Since a much larger clone is just one base distant, this may be a read error. Gene names and germline refer to mouse. Read coverage stops 4 residues before the CDR3 terminus; the germline J gene supplies the remainder. The genes are TRBV5 and TRBJ2-5; possibly TRBD1 for D (5 bases). The germline V and J ends were trimmed by 6 bases and 0 bases, with 7 bases remaining between them. Looked up from germline, CDR1 is LGHNA and CDR2 is YNLKQL (reference sequence). The CDR3 is 13 residues long. CDR3 region: CASRDNNQDTQYF. Incomplete CDR3 DNA: TGTGCCAGCAGGGACAATAACCAAGAC.